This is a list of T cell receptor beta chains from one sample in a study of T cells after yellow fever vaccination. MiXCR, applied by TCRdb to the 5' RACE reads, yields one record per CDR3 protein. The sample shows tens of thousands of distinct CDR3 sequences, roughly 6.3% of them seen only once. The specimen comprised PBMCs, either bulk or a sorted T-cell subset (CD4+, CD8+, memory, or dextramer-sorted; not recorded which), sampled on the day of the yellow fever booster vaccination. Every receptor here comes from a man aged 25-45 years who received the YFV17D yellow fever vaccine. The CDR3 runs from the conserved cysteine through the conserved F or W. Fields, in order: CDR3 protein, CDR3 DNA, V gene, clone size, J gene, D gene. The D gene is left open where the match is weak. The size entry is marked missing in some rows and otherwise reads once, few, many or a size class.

cdr3_aa: CASSQLWARGSNYGYTF; cdr3_nt: TGTGCCAGCAGCCAACTTTGGGCCAGGGGATCAAACTATGGCTACACCTTC; v_call: TRBV4-2; clone_size: few; j_call: TRBJ1-2; d_call: -
cdr3_aa: CASSLDGGPQYF; cdr3_nt: TGTGCCAGCAGCTTAGATGGCGGGCCACAGTACTTC; v_call: TRBV7-8; clone_size: few; j_call: TRBJ2-4; d_call: -
cdr3_aa: CSAIARAGSSDTQYF; cdr3_nt: TGCAGTGCTATAGCTCGAGCGGGATCTTCAGATACGCAGTATTTT; v_call: TRBV20-1; clone_size: many; j_call: TRBJ2-3; d_call: TRBD2
cdr3_aa: CSVVSILGKLYEQYF; cdr3_nt: TGCAGCGTTGTTAGTATCTTGGGGAAGCTCTACGAGCAGTACTTC; v_call: TRBV29-1; clone_size: many; j_call: TRBJ2-7; d_call: -
cdr3_aa: CAISDRTNWTGELFF; cdr3_nt: TGTGCCATCAGTGATAGGACAAACTGGACCGGGGAGCTGTTTTTT; v_call: TRBV10-3; clone_size: many; j_call: TRBJ2-2; d_call: -
cdr3_aa: CASSPVAGEEQYF; cdr3_nt: TGCGCCAGCAGCCCCGTAGCGGGAGAAGAGCAGTACTTC; v_call: TRBV5-1; clone_size: many; j_call: TRBJ2-7; d_call: TRBD2
cdr3_aa: CASSRGGIGEKLFF; cdr3_nt: TGTGCCAGCAGTCGAGGGGGCATTGGTGAAAAACTGTTTTTT; v_call: TRBV9; clone_size: many; j_call: TRBJ1-4; d_call: TRBD1
cdr3_aa: CSAADTVGGGAGYTF; cdr3_nt: TGCAGTGCCGCAGACACTGTAGGAGGGGGCGCTGGCTACACCTTC; v_call: TRBV20-1; clone_size: few; j_call: TRBJ1-2; d_call: TRBD1
cdr3_aa: CASRQAGETQYF; cdr3_nt: TGTGCCAGCCGACAGGCCGGGGAGACCCAGTACTTC; v_call: TRBV19; clone_size: many; j_call: TRBJ2-5; d_call: -
cdr3_aa: CATSDPPSGTSTDTQYF; cdr3_nt: TGTGCCACCAGTGACCCTCCTAGCGGGACTAGCACAGATACGCAGTATTTT; v_call: TRBV24-1; clone_size: -; j_call: TRBJ2-3; d_call: TRBD2
cdr3_aa: CACSQRRGIADTQYF; cdr3_nt: TGTGCCTGCAGCCAGAGAAGGGGTATCGCAGATACGCAGTATTTT; v_call: TRBV3-1; clone_size: once; j_call: TRBJ2-3; d_call: -
cdr3_aa: CASSLQGPRNTEAFF; cdr3_nt: TGTGCCAGCTCGCTACAGGGCCCACGGAACACTGAAGCTTTCTTT; v_call: TRBV18; clone_size: -; j_call: TRBJ1-1; d_call: -
cdr3_aa: CASSVGNSAGVTLQDTQYF; cdr3_nt: TGTGCCAGCAGCGTAGGCAATTCGGCGGGAGTCACCCTACAAGATACGCAGTATTTT; v_call: TRBV9; clone_size: few; j_call: TRBJ2-3; d_call: TRBD2
cdr3_aa: CASSLGPHEKLFF; cdr3_nt: TGTGCCAGCAGCTTGGGACCGCACGAAAAACTGTTTTTT; v_call: TRBV5-5; clone_size: many; j_call: TRBJ1-4; d_call: -
cdr3_aa: CATSGRLANEQFF; cdr3_nt: TGTGCCACCAGTGGTCGACTAGCCAATGAGCAGTTCTTC; v_call: TRBV24-1; clone_size: -; j_call: TRBJ2-1; d_call: TRBD2
cdr3_aa: CASSLTSALAKNIQYF; cdr3_nt: TGTGCCAGCAGCCTGACTAGCGCCTTAGCCAAAAACATTCAGTACTTC; v_call: TRBV5-6; clone_size: many; j_call: TRBJ2-4; d_call: TRBD2
cdr3_aa: CASSAGWGGELFF; cdr3_nt: TGTGCCAGCAGTGCGGGTTGGGGCGGGGAGCTGTTTTTT; v_call: TRBV12-3/TRBV12-4; clone_size: many; j_call: TRBJ2-2; d_call: -
cdr3_aa: CASSLTSGYNEQFF; cdr3_nt: TGTGCCAGCAGCTTAACTAGCGGCTACAATGAGCAGTTCTTC; v_call: TRBV5-6; clone_size: medium-sized; j_call: TRBJ2-1; d_call: TRBD2
cdr3_aa: CSARVGSYDSPLHF; cdr3_nt: TGCAGTGCTAGAGTGGGTAGCTACGATTCACCCCTCCACTTT; v_call: TRBV20-1; clone_size: medium-sized; j_call: TRBJ1-6; d_call: -
cdr3_aa: CATSREGYNEQFF; cdr3_nt: TGTGCCACCAGCAGGGAGGGGTACAATGAGCAGTTCTTC; v_call: TRBV15; clone_size: many; j_call: TRBJ2-1; d_call: -
cdr3_aa: CASSPKYGETQYF; cdr3_nt: TGTGCCAGCAGCCCTAAATATGGAGAGACCCAGTACTTC; v_call: TRBV7-2; clone_size: few; j_call: TRBJ2-5; d_call: -
cdr3_aa: CSASFTSGRNIQYF; cdr3_nt: TGCAGTGCTAGCTTCACTAGCGGGAGAAACATTCAGTACTTC; v_call: TRBV20-1; clone_size: many; j_call: TRBJ2-4; d_call: TRBD2
cdr3_aa: CSASSGRAGWETQYF; cdr3_nt: TGCAGTGCAAGTAGCGGGAGGGCCGGTTGGGAGACCCAGTACTTC; v_call: TRBV20-1; clone_size: many; j_call: TRBJ2-5; d_call: TRBD2
cdr3_aa: CASSLPAGGGGEQFF; cdr3_nt: TGTGCCAGCAGTTTACCAGCGGGAGGGGGTGGTGAGCAGTTCTTC; v_call: TRBV12-3/TRBV12-4; clone_size: many; j_call: TRBJ2-1; d_call: TRBD2
cdr3_aa: CASGQPGLAGVELFF; cdr3_nt: TGTGCCAGCGGCCAACCGGGACTAGCGGGAGTGGAGCTGTTTTTT; v_call: TRBV11-2; clone_size: many; j_call: TRBJ2-2; d_call: TRBD2
cdr3_aa: CASSSLAGASDTQYF; cdr3_nt: TGTGCCAGCAGCTCACTAGCGGGAGCATCAGATACGCAGTATTTT; v_call: TRBV7-2; clone_size: many; j_call: TRBJ2-3; d_call: TRBD2
cdr3_aa: CASTVGRGTEAFF; cdr3_nt: TGTGCCAGCACTGTCGGGAGGGGCACTGAAGCTTTCTTT; v_call: TRBV6-2/TRBV6-3; clone_size: -; j_call: TRBJ1-1; d_call: -
cdr3_aa: CARSRDEGYSPLHF; cdr3_nt: TGTGCCCGCAGCCGGGACGAAGGGTATTCACCCCTCCACTTT; v_call: TRBV3-1; clone_size: few; j_call: TRBJ1-6; d_call: -
cdr3_aa: CASTEGGTTEAFF; cdr3_nt: TGTGCCAGCACCGAGGGGGGTACCACTGAAGCTTTCTTT; v_call: TRBV2; clone_size: many; j_call: TRBJ1-1; d_call: -
cdr3_aa: CATSLGAGGLETQYF; cdr3_nt: TGTGCCACCAGTTTGGGGGCGGGAGGACTAGAGACCCAGTACTTC; v_call: TRBV15; clone_size: many; j_call: TRBJ2-5; d_call: TRBD2
cdr3_aa: CSVPPGTGGFETQYF; cdr3_nt: TGCAGTGTCCCCCCCGGGACAGGGGGCTTTGAGACCCAGTACTTC; v_call: TRBV20-1; clone_size: -; j_call: TRBJ2-5; d_call: TRBD1
cdr3_aa: CSVGVGEQFF; cdr3_nt: TGCAGTGTCGGGGTGGGTGAGCAGTTCTTC; v_call: TRBV20-1; clone_size: medium-sized; j_call: TRBJ2-1; d_call: -
cdr3_aa: CASSENVLYGYTF; cdr3_nt: TGCGCCAGCAGTGAAAATGTGCTCTATGGCTACACCTTC; v_call: TRBV10-1; clone_size: many; j_call: TRBJ1-2; d_call: -
cdr3_aa: CASSPNAGTDTQYF; cdr3_nt: TGTGCCAGCAGTCCCAACGCGGGCACAGATACGCAGTATTTT; v_call: TRBV3-1; clone_size: many; j_call: TRBJ2-3; d_call: -
cdr3_aa: CSPPRPSGRVTEQFF; cdr3_nt: TGCAGTCCTCCCCGGCCTAGCGGGAGGGTGACGGAGCAGTTCTTC; v_call: TRBV20-1; clone_size: -; j_call: TRBJ2-1; d_call: TRBD2
cdr3_aa: CASSEWRVSSYNEQFF; cdr3_nt: TGTGCCAGCAGTGAATGGAGGGTTAGCTCCTACAATGAGCAGTTCTTC; v_call: TRBV25-1; clone_size: few; j_call: TRBJ2-1; d_call: -
cdr3_aa: CASSRDYSQETQYF; cdr3_nt: TGCGCCAGCAGCCGAGACTATTCACAAGAGACCCAGTACTTC; v_call: TRBV10-2; clone_size: -; j_call: TRBJ2-5; d_call: -
cdr3_aa: CASSYPSGGAWEQYF; cdr3_nt: TGTGCCAGCAGCTATCCTAGCGGGGGAGCGTGGGAGCAGTACTTC; v_call: TRBV6-2/TRBV6-3; clone_size: many; j_call: TRBJ2-7; d_call: TRBD2
cdr3_aa: CASRWNTEAFF; cdr3_nt: TGTGCCAGTAGATGGAACACTGAAGCTTTCTTT; v_call: TRBV19; clone_size: -; j_call: TRBJ1-1; d_call: -
cdr3_aa: CSAGGGYYEQYF; cdr3_nt: TGCAGTGCCGGGGGGGGGTACTACGAGCAGTACTTC; v_call: TRBV20-1; clone_size: many; j_call: TRBJ2-7; d_call: TRBD2
cdr3_aa: CAIRDRVEAFF; cdr3_nt: TGTGCCATCAGGGACAGGGTTGAAGCTTTCTTT; v_call: TRBV10-3; clone_size: many; j_call: TRBJ1-1; d_call: TRBD1
cdr3_aa: CSGGDYYNEQFF; cdr3_nt: TGCAGCGGAGGGGACTACTACAATGAGCAGTTCTTC; v_call: TRBV29-1; clone_size: medium-sized; j_call: TRBJ2-1; d_call: TRBD2
cdr3_aa: CSVDRGSVTGELFF; cdr3_nt: TGCAGCGTTGATCGGGGGTCGGTCACCGGGGAGCTGTTTTTT; v_call: TRBV29-1; clone_size: many; j_call: TRBJ2-2; d_call: -
cdr3_aa: CASSYRSVSEQFF; cdr3_nt: TGCGCCAGCAGCTATCGGAGTGTGAGTGAGCAGTTCTTC; v_call: TRBV5-1; clone_size: few; j_call: TRBJ2-1; d_call: -
cdr3_aa: CSAGAGASTDTQYF; cdr3_nt: TGCAGTGCTGGAGCGGGAGCCAGCACAGATACGCAGTATTTT; v_call: TRBV20-1; clone_size: -; j_call: TRBJ2-3; d_call: TRBD2
cdr3_aa: CASSLWDRVLDEQFF; cdr3_nt: TGTGCCAGCAGTTTGTGGGACAGGGTTCTTGATGAGCAGTTCTTC; v_call: TRBV6-2/TRBV6-3; clone_size: many; j_call: TRBJ2-1; d_call: TRBD1
cdr3_aa: CASSHTGNPFF; cdr3_nt: TGTGCCAGCAGCCATACAGGGAATCCGTTCTTC; v_call: TRBV11-2; clone_size: many; j_call: TRBJ2-1; d_call: -
cdr3_aa: CASSPVASGTYNEQFF; cdr3_nt: TGTGCCAGCTCACCTGTGGCTAGCGGGACCTACAATGAGCAGTTCTTC; v_call: TRBV18; clone_size: few; j_call: TRBJ2-1; d_call: TRBD2
cdr3_aa: CASSQVGSTTDTQYF; cdr3_nt: TGTGCCAGTAGTCAGGTCGGGAGTACTACAGATACGCAGTATTTT; v_call: TRBV19; clone_size: few; j_call: TRBJ2-3; d_call: -
cdr3_aa: CASSLWATNNQPQHF; cdr3_nt: TGTGCCAGCAGTTTATGGGCTACGAATAATCAGCCCCAGCATTTT; v_call: TRBV7-2; clone_size: many; j_call: TRBJ1-5; d_call: -
cdr3_aa: CASSTAGGETQYF; cdr3_nt: TGCGCCAGCAGTACAGCGGGCGGGGAGACCCAGTACTTC; v_call: TRBV10-2; clone_size: many; j_call: TRBJ2-5; d_call: -
cdr3_aa: CASSPSGRAGNEQFF; cdr3_nt: TGTGCCAGCAGCCCAAGCGGGAGGGCCGGTAATGAGCAGTTCTTC; v_call: TRBV9; clone_size: many; j_call: TRBJ2-1; d_call: TRBD2
cdr3_aa: CASSLALHAQETQYF; cdr3_nt: TGTGCTAGCAGCTTAGCCTTACATGCACAAGAGACCCAGTACTTC; v_call: TRBV7-7; clone_size: many; j_call: TRBJ2-5; d_call: -
cdr3_aa: CASSSRGNQPQHF; cdr3_nt: TGTGCCAGCAGCTCCAGAGGCAATCAGCCCCAGCATTTT; v_call: TRBV7-2; clone_size: many; j_call: TRBJ1-5; d_call: -
cdr3_aa: CSARDASRSQETQYF; cdr3_nt: TGCAGTGCTAGAGATGCGTCCAGGTCCCAAGAGACCCAGTACTTC; v_call: TRBV20-1; clone_size: many; j_call: TRBJ2-5; d_call: -
cdr3_aa: CASSLNRYYEQYF; cdr3_nt: TGTGCCAGCAGCTTGAACCGGTACTACGAGCAGTACTTC; v_call: TRBV7-2; clone_size: many; j_call: TRBJ2-7; d_call: -
cdr3_aa: CASSSGTTSVYEQYF; cdr3_nt: TGTGCCAGCAGTTCCGGGACTACCTCTGTCTACGAGCAGTACTTC; v_call: TRBV6-5; clone_size: -; j_call: TRBJ2-7; d_call: TRBD2